These 26 T cell receptor beta chains were sequenced from one sample in a study of blood T cell repertoires in COVID-19. Here immunoSEQ multiplex PCR was the method, and the copy in TCRdb shows in-frame clones only, minus some. The sample yields approximately 150,000 clones, about 86% seen once. Specimen: peripheral blood. The receptor source for this set is a human donor in a cohort sampled during active COVID-19.

The gene calls are TRBV19 and TRBJ2-3; 8 nucleotides match TRBD2. This CDR3 spans 16 amino acids. The trim removed 6 bases at V and 4 bases at J, leaving 12 bases unmatched. Germline V CDR1 and CDR2: LNHDA, SQIVND (reference sequence). In nucleotides, the CDR3 is TGTGCCAGTAGGCTTCCGGGACTAGGCTTTGCAGATACGCAGTATTTT. Translating it yields CASRLPGLGFADTQYF.

This rearrangement joins TRBV28 to TRBJ1-5, with D unresolved. Germline CDR1 MDHEN, CDR2 SYDVKM. The length of the CDR3 is 12 residues. The ends were cut back, 6 bases at V and 6 bases at J, with 9 bases in the middle. The CDR3 is CASRQDIQPQHF. The CDR3 bases are TGTGCCAGCAGGCAGGATATTCAGCCCCAGCATTTT.

The chain is built from TRBV19 and TRBJ2-7; 7 nucleotides agree with TRBD1. This CDR3 spans 16 amino acids. Unmatched junction bases numbered 9, after V lost 4 bases and J lost 0 bases. From germline, CDR1 is LNHDA and CDR2 SQIVND (reference sequence). This CDR3 is CASSTLPGQTSYEQYF. CDR3 nucleotides: TGTGCCAGTAGTACCCTGCCGGGACAGACCTCCTACGAGCAGTACTTC.

V and J are TRBV7-9 and TRBJ2-5; no firm D call. Trimming shortened V by 5 bases and J by 5 bases, and 12 bases separated the two germline ends. Germline V gene lookup returns CDR1 SEHNR and CDR2 FQNEAQ (reference sequence). The CDR3 spans 13 residues. DNA for the CDR3: TGTGCCAGCAGCCTAATGTCACTTGAGACCCAGTACTTC. Its translation: CASSLMSLETQYF.

The V gene is TRBV7-2, the J gene TRBJ2-1; no clear D. Germline CDR1 is SGHTA and CDR2 is FQGNSA. This CDR3 is 13 amino acids long. The V gene lost 0 bases and the J gene lost 4 bases, with 4 bases spanning the gap. DNA of the CDR3: TGTGCCAGCAGCTTAGCCCCTTACAATGAGCAGTTCTTC. Translating gives CASSLAPYNEQFF.

The chain joins TRBV5-1 to TRBJ2-2; 9 positions agree with TRBD2. V was pared by 5 bases and J by 1 base, with 0 bases of the junction left unmatched. This CDR3 is built from 14 residues. CDR1 and CDR2 (germline): SGHRS, YFSETQ. This chain's CDR3 is CASRTSGNTGELFF. DNA for the CDR3: TGCGCCAGCAGGACTAGCGGGAACACCGGGGAGCTGTTTTTT.

This chain joins TRBV6-5 and TRBJ2-7; 10 bases match TRBD2. CDR1 is MNHEY, CDR2 SVGAGI, per germline. J was trimmed by 4 bases and V by 0 bases; bases with no gene match: 6. The CDR3 extends over 16 amino acids. CDR3 sequence reads: CASSYSPSGSAYEQYF. In nucleotides, the CDR3 is TGTGCCAGCAGTTACTCCCCTAGCGGGAGTGCGTACGAGCAGTACTTC.

This clone was recorded only once. This chain joins TRBV25-1 and TRBJ1-5; D is possibly TRBD1 (6 bases). The CDR3 is 15 amino acids. The V end lost 2 bases, the J end lost 1 base, and 9 bases lay between the germline ends. Germline assignment: CDR1 MGHDK and CDR2 SYGVNS. The CDR3 coding sequence is TGTGCCAGCAGTGAAACAGGGCAGAGCAATCAGCCCCAGCATTTT. Its protein product is CASSETGQSNQPQHF.

The rearrangement joins TRBV10-1 to TRBJ1-2, with D tentatively TRBD1 (6 bases). There are 12 residues in the CDR3. V was shortened by 7 bases and J by 7 bases, with 13 bases between the two germline ends. Germline V gene sequence: CDR1 WNHNN, CDR2 SYGVQD (reference sequence). This chain's CDR3 is CASILGQPGYTF. The CDR3 DNA reads as TGCGCCAGCATCCTCGGACAGCCTGGCTACACCTTC.

Written as DNA, the CDR3 is TGTGCCACCAGTGATTCTTCAGCCAAAAACATTCAGTACTTC. It codes for CATSDSSAKNIQYF. The chain carries TRBV24-1 and TRBJ2-4; D unclear. This CDR3 has 14 amino acids. V shed 2 bases and J shed 0 bases, with 4 bases lying between them. Germline assignment: CDR1 KGHDR and CDR2 SFDVKD.

The rearrangement links TRBV21-1 to TRBJ2-6; TRBD1, the D gene given by the table, was not confirmed from the DNA. TRBV21-1 is designated a pseudogene. CDR3 length: 18 residues. The chain's CDR3 is CASSKDGQGAGGANVLTF. CDR3 nucleotides: TGTGCCAGCAGCAAAGATGGCCAGGGGGCAGGTGGGGCCAACGTCCTGACTTTC.

This clone was recorded only once. This chain links TRBV5-1 with TRBJ1-6; 8 nucleotides line up with TRBD1. The CDR3 loop spans 15 amino acids. Germline trimming cut 4 bases from V and 9 bases from J; bases unmatched to any gene: 9. Germline V gene sequence: CDR1 SGHRS, CDR2 YFSETQ. The CDR3 spells CASSQGQGYGSPLHF. CDR3 in DNA: TGCGCCAGCAGCCAAGGACAGGGTTACGGTTCACCCCTCCACTTT.

The gene calls are TRBV18 and TRBJ1-5; 9 positions agree with TRBD1. The CDR3 runs to 15 residues. Germline V gene sequence: CDR1 KGHSH, CDR2 LQKENI. J lost 5 bases, V lost 5 bases, and 7 bases had no gene match. CDR3 nucleotides: TGTGCCAGCTCAGCCAGGGGACAGGGTTATCAGCCCCAGCATTTT. Translation: CASSARGQGYQPQHF.

The chain carries TRBV6-4 and TRBJ2-1; 13 bases line up with TRBD2. The CDR3 consists of 15 residues. The V segment lost 5 bases and the J segment 8 bases; nucleotides outside the gene matches: 6. Germline V CDR1 and CDR2: MRHNA, SNTAGT. In nucleotides, the CDR3 is TGTGCCAGCAGTCGACTAGCGGGAGGTGAAGATGAGCAGTTCTTC. Protein sequence: CASSRLAGGEDEQFF.

This chain links TRBV29-1 with TRBJ2-6; D ambiguous. The CDR3 runs to 13 residues. CDR1 is SQVTM, CDR2 ANQGSEA, per germline. The V gene lost 4 bases and the J gene lost 1 base, with 5 bases spanning the gap. As DNA, the CDR3 is TGCAGCGTTGCGGTATCTGGGGCCAACGTCCTGACTTTC. It is translated as CSVAVSGANVLTF.

The chain couples TRBV14 to TRBJ2-7; no firm D call. CDR1 is SGHDN and CDR2 is FVKESK in the germline V gene. V was trimmed by 5 bases and J by 9 bases, leaving 20 bases between them. The CDR3 extends over 14 amino acids. The CDR3 DNA follows: TGTGCCAGCAGCACTTTCGTCGCCCGAGAGCTGCAGTACTTC. Protein: CASSTFVARELQYF.

The rearrangement links TRBV4-3 to TRBJ2-4; a possible D gene is TRBD2 (5 bases). Germline lookup yields CDR1 LGHNA and CDR2 YSLEER. V lost 1 base to trimming and J lost 0 bases, with 16 bases between them. The CDR3 has 18 amino acids. The CDR3 reads CASSQAIGWAGAKNIQYF. The CDR3, as DNA: TGCGCCAGCAGCCAAGCGATCGGATGGGCGGGAGCCAAAAACATTCAGTACTTC.

The rearrangement joins TRBV7-3 to TRBJ2-1; 11 nucleotides line up with TRBD2. The V and J ends lost 5 bases and 8 bases, in that order; junction bases with no gene match: 11. Per the germline V gene, CDR1 is SGHTA and CDR2 is FQGTGA. The CDR3 loop spans 16 amino acids. The CDR3: CASSTTLAGGRDEQFF. CDR3 DNA sequence: TGTGCCAGCAGCACTACGCTAGCGGGAGGTAGGGATGAGCAGTTCTTC.

This clone has more than one count but fewer than ten. The rearrangement uses TRBV28 and TRBJ1-1; 7 positions match TRBD1. This CDR3 has 14 amino acids. CDR1 and CDR2 (germline): MDHEN, SYDVKM. V dropped 6 bases and J dropped 0; count of bases not matched to a gene: 4. DNA for the CDR3: TGTGCCAGCAGCCGCGGGACAGTGAACACTGAAGCTTTCTTT. This codes for CASSRGTVNTEAFF.

The chain employs TRBV4-3 and TRBJ2-7; TRBD2 matches 12 bases. V shed 1 base, J shed 0 bases, and the junction held 10 bases outside the gene matches. CDR3 length: 19 residues. The germline V gene encodes CDR1 LGHNA and CDR2 YSLEER. CDR3 DNA sequence: TGCGCCAGCAGCCAAGCTGCTGGACTAGCGGGACGTAGCTCCTACGAGCAGTACTTC. This encodes CASSQAAGLAGRSSYEQYF.

V usage is TRBV19 and J usage is TRBJ2-1, with 15 bases aligning to TRBD2. The CDR3 has 16 residues. Trimming removed 5 bases from V and 8 bases from J; junction bases left unmatched: 7. The V gene's germline CDR1 is LNHDA and CDR2 SQIVND (reference sequence). Written as DNA, the CDR3 is TGTGCCAGTAGTCGGGGACTAGCGGGAGGACTACATGAGCAGTTCTTC. It specifies CASSRGLAGGLHEQFF.

V is TRBV5-1 and J is TRBJ2-5, with 8 bases matching TRBD1. Germline CDR1 is SGHRS and CDR2 is YFSETQ. V trimming: 0 bases; J trimming: 7 bases; junction bases outside the gene matches: 8. There are 15 residues in the CDR3. The CDR3 is CASSLVDRELGTQYF. DNA of the CDR3: TGCGCCAGCAGCTTGGTGGACAGGGAGCTAGGGACCCAGTACTTC.

The V gene is TRBV29-1, the J gene TRBJ1-2, with D maybe TRBD1 (6 bases). CDR1 and CDR2 from the germline V gene are SQVTM and ANQGSEA. The CDR3 is 12 amino acids. The V end was cut by 7 bases, the J end by 8 bases, with 17 bases between. CDR3 region: CSEQSGGRGYTF. DNA of the CDR3: TGCAGCGAACAGAGCGGGGGGCGAGGCTACACCTTC.

This chain uses TRBV4-3 with TRBJ2-1; 9 nucleotides align to TRBD2. CDR1 and CDR2 (germline): LGHNA, YSLEER. J was trimmed by 5 bases and V by 4 bases; bases with no gene match: 15. CDR3 length equals 18 residues. CDR3 nucleotide sequence: TGCGCCAGCAGCCCATCAGATGTAGCTAGCGGGACCGACAATGAGCAGTTCTTC. Translating it yields CASSPSDVASGTDNEQFF.

This clone was seen a handful of times. The chain has TRBV5-1 and TRBJ1-4; TRBD1 aligns across 7 bases. The V and J ends lost 4 bases and 3 bases, in that order; junction bases with no gene match: 6. Germline V gives CDR1 SGHRS, CDR2 YFSETQ. There are 15 residues in the CDR3. In nucleotides, the CDR3 is TGCGCCAGCAGCGGGAACAGGGGCGCTAATGAAAAACTGTTTTTT. Translation gives CASSGNRGANEKLFF.

This sequence joins TRBV5-1 and TRBJ2-5; the match to TRBD1 covers 9 bases. Losses at the gene ends were 2 bases for V and 5 bases for J; bases not matched to a gene: 10. Germline V gives CDR1 SGHRS, CDR2 YFSETQ. CDR3 length: 16 residues. This CDR3 is CASSFTGGAFGETQYF. In DNA form, the CDR3 reads TGCGCCAGCAGCTTTACAGGGGGCGCTTTTGGGGAGACCCAGTACTTC. The entire variable domain, with the rest obtained from reference TRBV5-1 and TRBJ2-5, is as follows: KAGVTQTPRYLIKTRGQQVTLSCSPISGHRSVSWYQQTPGQGLQFLFEYFSETQRNKGNFPGRFSGRQFSNSRSEMNVSTLELGDSALYLCASSFTGGAFGETQYFGPGTRLLVL.